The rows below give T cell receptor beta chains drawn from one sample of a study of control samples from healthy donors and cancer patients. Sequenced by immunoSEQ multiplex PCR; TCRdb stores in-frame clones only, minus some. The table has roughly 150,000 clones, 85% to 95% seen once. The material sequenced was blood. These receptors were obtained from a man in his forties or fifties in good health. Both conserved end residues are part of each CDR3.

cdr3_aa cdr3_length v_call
CASSPQLQGANEKLFF 16 TRBV18
CATSRGARHTHRGGYTF 17 TRBV15
CASSSLIAGGNTGELFF 17 TRBV7-9
CASRGDSYNEQFF 13 TRBV10-1
CASSPTFDGYEQYF 14 TRBV4-1
CASSLASPGGETQYF 15 TRBV7-9
CASLKGVNEKLFF 13 TRBV6-5
CASLEIGNTIYF 12 TRBV6-5
CAISSGPETQYF 12 TRBV10-3
CAWRKDRGQPQHF 13 TRBV30
CASSYRGLGSNEKLFF 16 TRBV5-1
CASSPGTGLSGANVLTF 17 TRBV7-7
CASSTTSGVSYEQYF 15 TRBV5-1
CASSPGQGARSTEAFF 16 TRBV18
CASSSTGGAPAFF 13 TRBV12-3/TRBV12-4
CASTTGTVSYEQYF 14 TRBV5-6
CASSLGLAGAPYEQYF 16 TRBV7-9
CASSEAGTGSYGYTF 15 TRBV6-1
CASGGLTDTQYF 12 TRBV10-1
CASSLGGTVSNEQYF 15 TRBV7-2
CASSWVSEVSNYGYTF 16 TRBV28
CASSQQAGANTGELFF 16 TRBV7-2
CASSDSVGNTDTQYF 15 TRBV6-4
CASSQETSGRGNEQFF 16 TRBV4-1
CASTLRQDQPYEQYF 15 TRBV28
CASSTPLVVDGKNIQYF 17 TRBV5-5
CASSLVLDTQYF 12 TRBV5-8
CSVHSRPRHKDTEAFF 16 TRBV29-1
CASSHGGRRTGELFF 15 TRBV3-1/TRBV3-2
CASSLVRLRGISETQYF 17 TRBV7-8
CASSPFSQSLSELNYGYTF 19 TRBV7-9
CASSLLPAGGTDTQYF 16 TRBV7-3
CAARSQYNEQFF 12 TRBV28
CASSLVGGPTDTQYF 15 TRBV7-3
CASSTRRQGAYEQYF 15 TRBV11-2
CASNQLWTGVRGYTF 15 TRBV6-5
CASSPSGNTEAFF 13 TRBV6-6
CASSDPGLATSPFF 14 TRBV10-1
CASSPGLAPRYYEQYF 16 TRBV4-1
CASSLNRGGNSPLHF 15 TRBV7-8
CASSTRQLSSTDTQYF 16 TRBV11-1
CASGLGHQNEKLFF 14 TRBV5-1
CASNDKGQGRNQPQHF 16 TRBV28
CASSQVTTSSTDTQYF 16 TRBV4-1
CASSLVWSGTTDTQYF 16 TRBV5-1
CASSLDRGYEQYF 13 TRBV28
CASSPGTGGYGYTF 14 TRBV10-1
CASSFQGGITHDF 13 TRBV18
CASSSGTGIDTQYF 14 TRBV18
CSASKASIDYGYTF 14 TRBV20-1
CASSHGSGAYNEQFF 15 TRBV14
CAISWDRGGLEFF 13 TRBV10-3
CASSPPGLTTGELFF 15 TRBV18
CASSLEGGRPNEQFF 15 TRBV11-2